This TCR beta chain derives from a study of cytomegalovirus exposure and HLA in healthy donors. As regards this clone: The target antigen is unknown.

V was shortened by 6 bases and J by 1 base, with 12 bases between the two germline ends. Germline assignment: CDR1 MDHEN and CDR2 SYDVKM. The CDR3 is 14 residues long. PCR involved 60 Vbeta and 13 Jbeta primers. Data came from immunoSEQ multiplex PCR; TCRdb stores just in-frame clones and leaves some out. Of fewer than 100,000 clones in the sample, 79% were seen once. Study-level points and caveats: The later analysis indicated that the majority of CMV-associated TCR beta chains appeared HLA-restricted. Across donors, most TCRs were seen rarely, yet some public ones were widespread. In a later analysis, TCR beta V- and J-gene trimming showed a link to a missense DCLRE1C variant.

Material for sequencing was PBMCs. The sequence was obtained from a woman in her thirties or forties in good health and CMV-seronegative. The chain joins TRBV28 to TRBJ1-1; D call uncertain. CDR3 loop: CASRPGVENTEAFF. CDR3 DNA sequence: TGTGCCAGCAGACCCGGGGTGGAGAACACTGAAGCTTTCTTT.